This T cell receptor (beta chain) derives from a study of cytotoxic CD8 clonotypes in ibrutinib-treated CLL. Study background: Ten to eleven relapsed/refractory, roughly 15 treatment-naive; roughly 17 IGHV unmutated. Among the samples, the mean was 255,043 productive templates and tens of thousands of productive rearrangements.

Remarks on this clone: Its antigen is not identified.

Method: immunoSEQ multiplex PCR; TCRdb's copy keeps in-frame clones and lacks some. The table shows 95,000 to 100,000 clones, with around 80% occurring only once. Study outcomes and limitations: Elevated clonality accompanied ibrutinib response, with a return toward baseline values at progression. Baseline clonality, above age-matched healthy donor levels, tracked circulating CD8+ T-cell counts.

The CDR3 covers 16 residues. J lost 7 bases, V lost 1 base, and 9 bases had no gene match. Germline V lookup: CDR1 LNHNV, CDR2 YYDKDF (reference sequence). The sequence derives from a human donor with chronic lymphocytic leukemia. Sequences were derived from PBMCs, sampled after 12 months of ibrutinib treatment. The chain links TRBV15 to TRBJ1-5; TRBD1 agrees at 8 bases. In nucleotides, the CDR3 is TGTGCCACCAGCAGAGGGGGGCAGGGGGCTAAGCAGCCCCAGCATTTT. It codes for CATSRGGQGAKQPQHF.